This passage covers 4 T cell receptor beta chains from one sample sequenced in a study of T cells in Graves' hyperthyroidism and ophthalmopathy. Regions amplified from RNA transcripts were the TCR beta CDR3 regions. The HTBI set primed first-round TCR CDR3 RT-PCR. Using its own MiXCR run on the multiplex PCR reads, TCRdb lists one record per CDR3 protein. The sample has some 460,000 distinct CDR3 sequences; 15% to 18% are singletons. The sample comprised blood. Source of these receptors: a woman between 18 and 29 years old with Graves' hyperthyroidism.

This clonotype has only a few counts. This chain connects TRBV11-3 to TRBJ1-4; maybe TRBD1 (5 bases). CDR1 is SGHNT and CDR2 is YENEEA in the germline V gene. The CDR3 is made up of 12 amino acids. The V gene lost 5 bases and the J gene lost 7 bases, with 8 bases spanning the gap. The CDR3 sequence: CASSGGSEKLFF. In DNA form, the CDR3 reads TGTGCCAGCAGCGGGGGGAGTGAAAAACTGTTTTTT.

This chain uses TRBV5-1 with TRBJ1-6; no firm D call. V was trimmed by 0 bases and J by 0 bases, leaving 4 bases between them. This CDR3 region has 15 residues. In germline, CDR1 is SGHRS, CDR2 YFSETQ. The chain's CDR3 is CASSLASSYNSPLHF. The CDR3 DNA reads TGCGCCAGCAGCTTGGCTAGCTCCTATAATTCACCCCTCCACTTT.

This clonotype was found a few times. The chain combines TRBV9 with TRBJ1-2; D is unclear. The length of the CDR3 is 13 residues. Trimming pared 4 bases from V and 7 bases from J, leaving 14 bases between. CDR1 and CDR2 from the germline V gene are SGDLS and YYNGEE. CDR3 region: CASSSRGGSGYTF. CDR3 bases: TGTGCCAGCAGCTCTCGGGGAGGGTCTGGCTACACCTTC. The full variable domain, completed using reference TRBV9 and TRBJ1-2, is DSGVTQTPKHLITATGQRVTLRCSPRSGDLSVYWYQQSLDQGLQFLIQYYNGEERAKGNILERFSAQQFPDLHSELNLSSLELGDSALYFCASSSRGGSGYTFGSGTRLTVV.

The gene calls are TRBV12-3 or TRBV12-4 and TRBJ2-3; 9 bases fit TRBD1. The CDR3 contains 16 residues. J gave up 0 bases and V 5 bases, and 6 bases lay outside the gene matches. CDR3 sequence (DNA): TGTGCCAGCAGTGGGACAGGGAAAACTAGCACAGATACGCAGTATTTT. It translates to CASSGTGKTSTDTQYF.